The entry below describes one T cell receptor beta chain. The sample belongs to a study of blood T cell repertoires in COVID-19. For the study at large: Acute and convalescent COVID-19 specimens originated in the United States, Italy and Spain. PBMCs, B-cell-depleted T cells, or T cells were the source of the cDNA or gDNA that made up the material.

In the authors' workflow: Estimates of nucleated cell counts were drawn from the amplification of reference gene primers. The method was immunoSEQ multiplex PCR; TCRdb's version includes in-frame clones alone and lacks a portion of them. V and J calls and clone size are copied from that table; D and trimming were computed from the DNA. The sample holds over 150,000 clones, about 79% seen once. The germline V and J ends were trimmed by 2 bases and 9 bases, with 11 bases remaining between them. The germline V gene has CDR1 SEHNR and CDR2 FQNEAQ (reference sequence). The CDR3 runs to 12 residues. The chain couples TRBV7-9 to TRBJ2-7; the D gene is possibly TRBD2 (6 bases). The receptor was derived from a human donor in a cohort sampled during active COVID-19. Sequencing was carried out using peripheral blood. The CDR3 sequence is CASSLTGEVQYF. DNA of the CDR3: TGTGCCAGCAGCTTAACGGGAGAAGTGCAGTACTTC.